This T cell receptor beta chain was obtained from a study of cytomegalovirus exposure and HLA in healthy donors. About this clone itself: Its antigen is as yet unknown.

The J segment lost 0 bases and the V segment lost 6 bases, leaving 8 bases of the junction unmatched. Germline CDR1 SGHTA, CDR2 FQGTGA. This CDR3 region has 16 residues. Amplification used 60 Vbeta primers and 13 Jbeta primers. The data were produced by immunoSEQ multiplex PCR, yet TCRdb's version contains in-frame clones alone and is incomplete. The repertoire consists of some 180,000 clones, with almost 85% occurring once and the leading ten covering over 2%. Study-wide results and caveats: Segments of the TCR beta V type were, in most cases, productive about 87% or about 30% of the time in an earlier analysis. Rare TCR sequences dominated, though some public TCRs recurred in many donors.

The specimen sequenced was PBMCs. This receptor was identified in a woman aged 45-65 years in good health and CMV-seronegative. The chain carries TRBV7-3 and TRBJ2-3; 8 bases are shared with TRBD1. CDR3 amino acids: CASSRGTGTSTDTQYF. The CDR3 DNA is TGTGCCAGCAGTCGCGGGACAGGCACTAGCACAGATACGCAGTATTTT.